This TCR beta chain comes out of a study of cytomegalovirus exposure and HLA in healthy donors. General study points: Presence/absence analyses took donor sequencing depth as roughly uniform. A later analysis linked a missense variant in DCLRE1C to the trimming of TCR beta V and J genes. The productive fraction for most TCR beta V segments was about 90% or about 30% in an earlier analysis.

As for this clone: The antigen remains unidentified.

Amplification used 60 Vbeta primers and 13 Jbeta primers. Sequencing used immunoSEQ multiplex PCR; TCRdb keeps in-frame clones, though not all of them. Here the sample spans about 210,000 clones, 75% to 85% being singletons. Deletions cut 0 bases from V and 1 base from J, with 9 bases between. Germline values: CDR1 SGHAT, CDR2 FQDESV (reference sequence). The CDR3 length is 15 residues. This TCR came from a woman in her twenties or thirties in good health and CMV-seropositive. Sequenced input: PBMCs. The chain is built from TRBV11-1 and TRBJ1-1; D is unresolved. This chain's CDR3 is CASSLAARQNTEAFF. In DNA form, the CDR3 reads TGTGCCAGCAGCTTAGCGGCGAGACAGAACACTGAAGCTTTCTTT.